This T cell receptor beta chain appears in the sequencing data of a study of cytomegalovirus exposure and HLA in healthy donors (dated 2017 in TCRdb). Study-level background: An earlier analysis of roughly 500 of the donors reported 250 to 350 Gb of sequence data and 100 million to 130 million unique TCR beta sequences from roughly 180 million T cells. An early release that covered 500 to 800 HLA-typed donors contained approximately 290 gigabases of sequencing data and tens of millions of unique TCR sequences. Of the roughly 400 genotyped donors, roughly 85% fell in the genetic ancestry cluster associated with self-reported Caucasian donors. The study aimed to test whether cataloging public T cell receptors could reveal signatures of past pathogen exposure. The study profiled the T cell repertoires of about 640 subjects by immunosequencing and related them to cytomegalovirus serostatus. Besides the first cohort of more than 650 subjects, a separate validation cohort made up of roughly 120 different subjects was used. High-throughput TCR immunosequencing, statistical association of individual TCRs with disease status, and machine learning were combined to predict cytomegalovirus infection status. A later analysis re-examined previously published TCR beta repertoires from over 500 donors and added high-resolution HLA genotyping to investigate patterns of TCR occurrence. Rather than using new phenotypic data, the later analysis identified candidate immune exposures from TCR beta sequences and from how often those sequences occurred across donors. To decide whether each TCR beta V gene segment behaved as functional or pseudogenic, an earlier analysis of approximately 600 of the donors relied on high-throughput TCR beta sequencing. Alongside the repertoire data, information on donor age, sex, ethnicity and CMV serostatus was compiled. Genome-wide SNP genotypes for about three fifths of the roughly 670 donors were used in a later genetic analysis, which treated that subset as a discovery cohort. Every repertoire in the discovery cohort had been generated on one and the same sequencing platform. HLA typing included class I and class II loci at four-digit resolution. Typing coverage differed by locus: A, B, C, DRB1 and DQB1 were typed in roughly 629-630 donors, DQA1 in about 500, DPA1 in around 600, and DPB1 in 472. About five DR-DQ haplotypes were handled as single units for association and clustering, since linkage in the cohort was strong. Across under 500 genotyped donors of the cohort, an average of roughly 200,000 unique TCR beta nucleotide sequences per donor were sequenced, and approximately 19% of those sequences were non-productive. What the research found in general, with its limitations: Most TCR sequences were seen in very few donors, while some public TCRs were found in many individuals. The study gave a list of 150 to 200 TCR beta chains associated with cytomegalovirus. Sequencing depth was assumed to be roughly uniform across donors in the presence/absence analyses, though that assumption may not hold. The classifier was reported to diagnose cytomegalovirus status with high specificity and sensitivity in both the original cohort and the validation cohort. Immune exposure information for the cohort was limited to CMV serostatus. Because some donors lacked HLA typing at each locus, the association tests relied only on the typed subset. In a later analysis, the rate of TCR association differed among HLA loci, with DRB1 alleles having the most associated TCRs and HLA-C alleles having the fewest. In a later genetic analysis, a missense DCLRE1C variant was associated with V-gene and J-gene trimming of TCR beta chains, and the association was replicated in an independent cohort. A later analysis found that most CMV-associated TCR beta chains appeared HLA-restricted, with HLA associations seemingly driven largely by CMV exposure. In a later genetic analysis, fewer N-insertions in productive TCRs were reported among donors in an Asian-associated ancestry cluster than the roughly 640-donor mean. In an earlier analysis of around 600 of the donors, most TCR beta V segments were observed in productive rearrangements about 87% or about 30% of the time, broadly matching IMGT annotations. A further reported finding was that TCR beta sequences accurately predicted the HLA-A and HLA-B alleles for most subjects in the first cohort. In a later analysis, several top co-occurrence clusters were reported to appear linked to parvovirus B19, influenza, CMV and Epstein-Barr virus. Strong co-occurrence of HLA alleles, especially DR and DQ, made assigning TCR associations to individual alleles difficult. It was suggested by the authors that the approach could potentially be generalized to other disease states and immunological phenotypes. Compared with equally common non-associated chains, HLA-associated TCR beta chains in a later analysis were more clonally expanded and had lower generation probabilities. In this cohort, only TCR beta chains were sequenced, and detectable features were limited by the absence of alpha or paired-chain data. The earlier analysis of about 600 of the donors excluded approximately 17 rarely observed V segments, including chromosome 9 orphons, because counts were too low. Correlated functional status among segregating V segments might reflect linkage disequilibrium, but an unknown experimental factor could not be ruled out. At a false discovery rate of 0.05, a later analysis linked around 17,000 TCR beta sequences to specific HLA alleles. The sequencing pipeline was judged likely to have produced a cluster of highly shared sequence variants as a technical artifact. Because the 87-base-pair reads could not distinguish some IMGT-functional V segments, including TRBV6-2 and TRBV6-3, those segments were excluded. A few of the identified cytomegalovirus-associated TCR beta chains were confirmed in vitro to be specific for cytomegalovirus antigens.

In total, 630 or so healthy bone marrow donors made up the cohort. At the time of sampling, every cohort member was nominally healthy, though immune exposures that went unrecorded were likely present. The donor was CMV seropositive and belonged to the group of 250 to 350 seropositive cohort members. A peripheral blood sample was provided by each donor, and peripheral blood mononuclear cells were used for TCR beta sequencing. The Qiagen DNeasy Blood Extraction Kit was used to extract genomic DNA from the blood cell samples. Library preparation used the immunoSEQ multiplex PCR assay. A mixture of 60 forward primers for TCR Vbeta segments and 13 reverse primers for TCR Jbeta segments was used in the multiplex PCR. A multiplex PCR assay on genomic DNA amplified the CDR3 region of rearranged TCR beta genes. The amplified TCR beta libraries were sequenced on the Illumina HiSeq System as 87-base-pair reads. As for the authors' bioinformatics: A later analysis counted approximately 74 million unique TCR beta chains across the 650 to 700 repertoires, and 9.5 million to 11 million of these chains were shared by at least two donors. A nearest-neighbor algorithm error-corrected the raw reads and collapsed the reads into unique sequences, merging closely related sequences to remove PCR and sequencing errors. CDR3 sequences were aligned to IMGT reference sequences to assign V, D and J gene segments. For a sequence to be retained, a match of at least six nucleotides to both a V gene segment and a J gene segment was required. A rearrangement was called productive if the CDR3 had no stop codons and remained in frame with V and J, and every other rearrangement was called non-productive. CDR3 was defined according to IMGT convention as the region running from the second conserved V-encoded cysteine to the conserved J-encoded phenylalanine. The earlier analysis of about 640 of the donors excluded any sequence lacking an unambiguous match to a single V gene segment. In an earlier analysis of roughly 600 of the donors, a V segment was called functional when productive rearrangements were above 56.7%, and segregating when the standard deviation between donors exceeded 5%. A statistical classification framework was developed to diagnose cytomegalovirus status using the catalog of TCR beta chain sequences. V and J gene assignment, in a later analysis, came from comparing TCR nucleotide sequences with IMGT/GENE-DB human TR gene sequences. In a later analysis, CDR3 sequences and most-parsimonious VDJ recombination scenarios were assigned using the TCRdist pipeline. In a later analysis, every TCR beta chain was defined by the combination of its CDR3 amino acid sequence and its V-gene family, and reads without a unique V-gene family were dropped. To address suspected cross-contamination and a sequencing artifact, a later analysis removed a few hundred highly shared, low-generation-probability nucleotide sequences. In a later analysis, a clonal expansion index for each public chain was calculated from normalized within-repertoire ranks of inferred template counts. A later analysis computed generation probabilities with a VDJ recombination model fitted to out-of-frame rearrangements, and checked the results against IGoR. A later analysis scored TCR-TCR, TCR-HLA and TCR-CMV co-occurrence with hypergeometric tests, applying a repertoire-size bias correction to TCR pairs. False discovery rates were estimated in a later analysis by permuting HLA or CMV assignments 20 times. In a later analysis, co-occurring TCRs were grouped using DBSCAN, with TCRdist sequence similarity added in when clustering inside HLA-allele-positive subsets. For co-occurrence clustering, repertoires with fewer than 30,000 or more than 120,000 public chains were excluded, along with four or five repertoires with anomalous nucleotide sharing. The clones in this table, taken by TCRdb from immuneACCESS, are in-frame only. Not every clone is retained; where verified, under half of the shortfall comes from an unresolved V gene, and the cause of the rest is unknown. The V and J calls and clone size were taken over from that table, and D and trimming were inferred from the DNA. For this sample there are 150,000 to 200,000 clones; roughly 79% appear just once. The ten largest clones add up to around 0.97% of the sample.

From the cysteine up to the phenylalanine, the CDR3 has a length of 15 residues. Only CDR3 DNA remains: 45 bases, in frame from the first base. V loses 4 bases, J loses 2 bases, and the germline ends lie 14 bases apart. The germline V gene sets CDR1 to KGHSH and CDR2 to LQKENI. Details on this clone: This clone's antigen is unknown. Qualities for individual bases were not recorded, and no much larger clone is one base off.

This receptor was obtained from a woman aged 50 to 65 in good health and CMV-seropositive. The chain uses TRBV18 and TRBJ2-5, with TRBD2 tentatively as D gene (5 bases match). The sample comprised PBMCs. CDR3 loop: CASSRLISEQETQYF. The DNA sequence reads TGTGCCAGCTCACGACTAATTAGCGAGCAAGAGACCCAGTACTTC. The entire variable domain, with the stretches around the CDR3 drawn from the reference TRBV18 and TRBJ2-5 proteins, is NAGVMQNPRHLVRRRGQEARLRCSPMKGHSHVYWYRQLPEEGLKFMVYLQKENIIDESGMPKERFSAEFPKEGPSILRIQQVVRGDSAAYFCASSRLISEQETQYFGPGTRLLVL.